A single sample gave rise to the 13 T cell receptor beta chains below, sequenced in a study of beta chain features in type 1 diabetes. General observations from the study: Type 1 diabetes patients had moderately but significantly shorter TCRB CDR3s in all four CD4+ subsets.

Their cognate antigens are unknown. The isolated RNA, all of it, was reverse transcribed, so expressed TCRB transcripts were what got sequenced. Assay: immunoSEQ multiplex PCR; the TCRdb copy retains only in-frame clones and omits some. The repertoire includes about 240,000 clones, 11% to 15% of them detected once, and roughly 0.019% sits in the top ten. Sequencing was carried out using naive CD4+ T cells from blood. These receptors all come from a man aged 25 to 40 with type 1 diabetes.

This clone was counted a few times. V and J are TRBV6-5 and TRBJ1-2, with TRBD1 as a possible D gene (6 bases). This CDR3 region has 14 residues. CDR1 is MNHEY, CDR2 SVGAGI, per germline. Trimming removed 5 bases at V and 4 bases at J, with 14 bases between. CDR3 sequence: CASSQTGSGYGYTF. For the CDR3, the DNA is TGTGCCAGCAGTCAAACAGGGTCGGGCTATGGCTACACCTTC.

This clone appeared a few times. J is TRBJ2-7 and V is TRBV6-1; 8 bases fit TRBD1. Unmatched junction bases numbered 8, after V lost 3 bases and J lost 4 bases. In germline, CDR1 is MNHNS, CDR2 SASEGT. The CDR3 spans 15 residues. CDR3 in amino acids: CASSDPGGAEYEQYF. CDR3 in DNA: TGTGCCAGCAGTGATCCAGGGGGCGCAGAATACGAGCAGTACTTC.

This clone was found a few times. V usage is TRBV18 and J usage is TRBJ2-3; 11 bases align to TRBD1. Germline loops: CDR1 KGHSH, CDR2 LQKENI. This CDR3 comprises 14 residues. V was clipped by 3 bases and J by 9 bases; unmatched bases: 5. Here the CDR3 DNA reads TGTGCCAGCTCACCGGGACAGGGGGTAGAGACGCAGTATTTT. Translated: CASSPGQGVETQYF.

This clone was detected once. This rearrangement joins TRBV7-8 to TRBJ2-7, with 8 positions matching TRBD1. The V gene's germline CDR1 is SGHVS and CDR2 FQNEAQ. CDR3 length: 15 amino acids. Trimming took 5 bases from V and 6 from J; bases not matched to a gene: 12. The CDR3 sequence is CASSRTGPTLGEQYF. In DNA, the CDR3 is TGTGCCAGCAGCCGGACAGGGCCGACCCTAGGCGAGCAGTACTTC.

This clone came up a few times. For the CDR3, the DNA is TGTGCCACCAGCAGAGATTATAGCGGCGATGGCTACACCTTC. Its translation: CATSRDYSGDGYTF. V usage is TRBV15 and J usage is TRBJ1-2; D call uncertain. Germline V CDR1 and CDR2: LNHNV, YYDKDF (reference sequence). The germline V and J ends were trimmed by 0 bases and 6 bases, with 11 bases remaining between them. The CDR3 loop spans 14 amino acids.

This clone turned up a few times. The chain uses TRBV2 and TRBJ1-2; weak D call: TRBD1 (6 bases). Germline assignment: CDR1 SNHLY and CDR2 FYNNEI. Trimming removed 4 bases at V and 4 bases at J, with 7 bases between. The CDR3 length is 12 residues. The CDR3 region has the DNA TGTGCCAGCAGTGGGACAGCCTATGGCTACACCTTC. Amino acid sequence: CASSGTAYGYTF.

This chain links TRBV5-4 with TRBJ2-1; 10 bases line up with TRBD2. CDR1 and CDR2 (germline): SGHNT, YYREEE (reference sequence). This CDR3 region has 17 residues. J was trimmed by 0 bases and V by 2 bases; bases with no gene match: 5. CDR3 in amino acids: CASSFGGLASSYNEQFF. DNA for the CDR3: TGTGCCAGCAGCTTCGGGGGACTAGCGAGCTCCTACAATGAGCAGTTCTTC.

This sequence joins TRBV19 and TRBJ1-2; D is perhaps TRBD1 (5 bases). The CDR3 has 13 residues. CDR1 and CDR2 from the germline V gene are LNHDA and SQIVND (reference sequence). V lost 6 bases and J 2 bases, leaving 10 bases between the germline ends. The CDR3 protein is CASSTDINYGYTF. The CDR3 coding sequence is TGTGCCAGTAGCACGGACATAAACTATGGCTACACCTTC.

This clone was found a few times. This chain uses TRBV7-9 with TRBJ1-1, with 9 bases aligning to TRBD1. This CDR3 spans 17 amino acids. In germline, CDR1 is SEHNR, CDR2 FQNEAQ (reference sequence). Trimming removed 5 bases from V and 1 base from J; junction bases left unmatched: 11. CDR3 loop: CASSHNRDRVRNTEAFF. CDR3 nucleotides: TGTGCCAGCAGCCATAACAGGGACAGGGTGAGGAACACTGAAGCTTTCTTT.

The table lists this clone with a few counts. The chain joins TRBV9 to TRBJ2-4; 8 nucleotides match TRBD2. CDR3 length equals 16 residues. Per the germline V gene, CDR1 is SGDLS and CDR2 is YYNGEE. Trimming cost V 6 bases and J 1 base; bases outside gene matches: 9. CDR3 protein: CASTKPGGGAKNIQYF. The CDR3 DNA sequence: TGTGCCAGCACCAAACCGGGCGGGGGGGCCAAAAACATTCAGTACTTC.

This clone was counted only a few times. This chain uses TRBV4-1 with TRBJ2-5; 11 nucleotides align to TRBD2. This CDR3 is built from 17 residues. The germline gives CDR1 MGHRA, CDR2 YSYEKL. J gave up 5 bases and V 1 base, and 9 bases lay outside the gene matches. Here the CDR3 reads CASSQVRSSGRGETQYF. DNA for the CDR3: TGCGCCAGCAGCCAAGTGCGGAGTAGCGGGAGGGGGGAGACCCAGTACTTC.

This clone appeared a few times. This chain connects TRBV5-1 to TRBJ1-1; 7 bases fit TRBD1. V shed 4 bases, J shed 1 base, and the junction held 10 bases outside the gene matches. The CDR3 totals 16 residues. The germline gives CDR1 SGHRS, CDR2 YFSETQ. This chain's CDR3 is CASSDKMGTANTEAFF. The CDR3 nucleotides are TGCGCCAGCAGCGATAAAATGGGGACAGCGAACACTGAAGCTTTCTTT.

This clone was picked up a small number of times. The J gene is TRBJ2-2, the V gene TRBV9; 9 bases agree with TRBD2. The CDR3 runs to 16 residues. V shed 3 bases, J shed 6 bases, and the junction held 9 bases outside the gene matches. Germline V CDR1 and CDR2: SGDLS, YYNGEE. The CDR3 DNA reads TGTGCCAGCAGCGCCTACAGCGGGGGGCTCTCCGGGGAGCTGTTTTTT. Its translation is CASSAYSGGLSGELFF.